This T cell receptor (beta chain) is drawn from a study of blood T cell repertoires in COVID-19. The wider study: Nucleic acid was either cDNA or gDNA, and it came from T cells, B-cell-depleted T cells, or PBMCs.

The data were produced by immunoSEQ multiplex PCR, yet TCRdb's version contains in-frame clones alone and is incomplete. Of about 330,000 clones detected, approximately 87% appear once; the ten largest clones hold roughly 5.3%. The CDR3 extends over 16 amino acids. CDR1 and CDR2 (germline): SGHNT, YYREEE (reference sequence). V was trimmed by 0 bases and J by 8 bases, leaving 20 bases between them. Recovered status in Cohort 3 required two negative PCRs, clearance, or symptom resolution. The J gene is TRBJ1-2, the V gene TRBV5-4; the D gene is possibly TRBD1 (6 bases). The sample comprised PBMCs or T cells enriched from blood (not recorded which). The clonotype originates from a woman in her 30s who had recovered from COVID-19. CDR3 nucleotides: TGTGCCAGCAGCTTGGAGTCGGCCAGGGGATCGGCCGGCTACACCTTC. Protein sequence: CASSLESARGSAGYTF. The complete variable domain, with remaining parts taken from reference TRBV5-4 and TRBJ1-2, reads ETGVTQSPTHLIKTRGQQVTLRCSSQSGHNTVSWYQQALGQGPQFIFQYYREEENGRGNFPPRFSGLQFPNYSSELNVNALELDDSALYLCASSLESARGSAGYTFGSGTRLTVV.